This TCR beta chain appears in the sequencing data of a study of long-term antiretroviral therapy in people with HIV. With survey level as its setting, the immunoSEQ assay was v3.0. TCRdb's table, derived via immunoSEQ multiplex PCR, lists solely in-frame clones and lacks some. The sample consists of fewer than 20,000 clones, 70% to 85% of them appearing once. The V gene lost 0 bases and the J gene lost 4 bases, with 12 bases spanning the gap. Germline V gene lookup returns CDR1 SSHAT and CDR2 FNYEAQ (reference sequence). The CDR3 sequence is 16 residues long. This clone is a singleton in its sample. Its antigen is as yet unknown. Study findings and constraints: Clonal populations expanded prior to ART predominated within the repertoire at all time points. Although diversity increased after ART, it remained lower than in transplant donor controls. Narrower CDR3 length ranges marked HIV repertoires relative to controls.

Sequencing was performed on unsorted PBMCs, taken 1.5 years before starting antiretroviral therapy. The origin of this receptor is a woman in her forties or fifties with HIV. The J gene is TRBJ2-2, the V gene TRBV7-7; a weak D match, TRBD2 (5 bases). This chain's CDR3 is CASSLAAGHATGELFF. DNA for the CDR3: TGTGCCAGCAGCTTAGCCGCGGGCCACGCCACCGGGGAGCTGTTTTTT.